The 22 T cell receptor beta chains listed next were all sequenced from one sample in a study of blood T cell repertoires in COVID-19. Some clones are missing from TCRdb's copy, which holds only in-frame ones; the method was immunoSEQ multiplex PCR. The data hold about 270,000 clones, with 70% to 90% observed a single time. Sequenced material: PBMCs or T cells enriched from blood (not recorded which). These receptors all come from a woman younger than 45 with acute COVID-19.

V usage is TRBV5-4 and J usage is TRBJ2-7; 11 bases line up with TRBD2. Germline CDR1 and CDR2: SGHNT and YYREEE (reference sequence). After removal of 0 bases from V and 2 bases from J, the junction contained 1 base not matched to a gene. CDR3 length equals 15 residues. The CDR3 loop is CASSLGGLAAYEQYF. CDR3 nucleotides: TGTGCCAGCAGCTTGGGGGGACTAGCGGCCTACGAGCAGTACTTC.

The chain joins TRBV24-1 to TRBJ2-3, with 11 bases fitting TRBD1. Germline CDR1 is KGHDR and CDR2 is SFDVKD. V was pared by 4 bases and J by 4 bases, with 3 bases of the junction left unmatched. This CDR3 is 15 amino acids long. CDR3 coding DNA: TGTGCCACCAGTGACGGACAGGGGGCCGCAGATACGCAGTATTTT. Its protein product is CATSDGQGAADTQYF.

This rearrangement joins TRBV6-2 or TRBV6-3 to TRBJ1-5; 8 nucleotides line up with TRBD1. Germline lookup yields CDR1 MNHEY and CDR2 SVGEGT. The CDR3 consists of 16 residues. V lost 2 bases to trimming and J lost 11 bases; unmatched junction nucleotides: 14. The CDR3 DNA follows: TGTGCCAGCAGTTACCACCTCGGGACAGGTTTATGGTCCCAGCATTTT. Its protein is CASSYHLGTGLWSQHF.

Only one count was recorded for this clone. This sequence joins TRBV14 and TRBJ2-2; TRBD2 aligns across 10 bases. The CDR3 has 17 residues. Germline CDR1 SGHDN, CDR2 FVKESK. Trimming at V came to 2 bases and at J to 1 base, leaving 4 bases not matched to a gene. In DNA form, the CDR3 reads TGTGCCAGCAGCCAATTCTGGACTAGCGGGAACACCGGGGAGCTGTTTTTT. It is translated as CASSQFWTSGNTGELFF.

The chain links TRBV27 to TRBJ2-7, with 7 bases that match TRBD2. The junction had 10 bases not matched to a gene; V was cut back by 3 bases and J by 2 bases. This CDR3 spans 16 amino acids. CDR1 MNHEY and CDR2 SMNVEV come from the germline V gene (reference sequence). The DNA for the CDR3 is TGTGCCAGCAGTTTTGAGGGTCCCAGCGGGGCCTACGAGCAGTACTTC. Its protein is CASSFEGPSGAYEQYF.

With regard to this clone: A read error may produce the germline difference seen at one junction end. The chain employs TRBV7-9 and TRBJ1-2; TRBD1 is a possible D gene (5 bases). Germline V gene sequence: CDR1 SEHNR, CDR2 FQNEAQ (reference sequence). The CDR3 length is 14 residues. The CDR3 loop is CASSLASFSGLGPF. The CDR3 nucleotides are TGTGCCAGCAGCTTAGCGTCTTTTTCTGGGTTGGGGCCCTTC. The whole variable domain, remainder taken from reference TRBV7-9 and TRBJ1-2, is DTGVSQNPRHKITKRGQNVTFRCDPISEHNRLYWYRQTLGQGPEFLTYFQNEAQLEKSRLLSDRFSAERPKGSFSTLEIQRTEQGDSAMYLCASSLASFSGLGPFGSGTRLTVV.

The DNA of the CDR3 is TGTGCCAGCACGTCAGGCGACTACAATGAGCAGTTCTTC. It is translated as CASTSGDYNEQFF. V usage is TRBV2 and J usage is TRBJ2-1; D not certain. The V gene lost 7 bases and the J gene lost 3 bases, with 10 bases spanning the gap. Germline CDR1 and CDR2: SNHLY and FYNNEI. The CDR3 extends over 13 amino acids.

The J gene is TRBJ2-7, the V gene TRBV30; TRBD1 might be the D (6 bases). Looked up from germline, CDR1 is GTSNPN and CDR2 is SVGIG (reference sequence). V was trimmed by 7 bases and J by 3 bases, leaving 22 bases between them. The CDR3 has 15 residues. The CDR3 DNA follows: TGTGCCTCAAACCGAGTGGGGACACGGAACTACGAGCAGTACTTC. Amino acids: CASNRVGTRNYEQYF. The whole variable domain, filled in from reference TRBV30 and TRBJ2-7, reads SQTIHQWPATLVQPVGSPLSLECTVEGTSNPNLYWYRQAAGRGLQLLFYSVGIGQISSEVPQNLSASRPQDRQFILSSKKLLLSDSGFYLCASNRVGTRNYEQYFGPGTRLTVT.

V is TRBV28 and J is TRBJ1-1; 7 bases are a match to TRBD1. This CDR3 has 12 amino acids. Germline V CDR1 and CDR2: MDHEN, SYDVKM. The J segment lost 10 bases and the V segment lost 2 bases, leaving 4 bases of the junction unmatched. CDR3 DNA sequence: TGTGCCAGCAGTTTAGAACAGGGGAGAGCTTTCTTT. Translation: CASSLEQGRAFF.

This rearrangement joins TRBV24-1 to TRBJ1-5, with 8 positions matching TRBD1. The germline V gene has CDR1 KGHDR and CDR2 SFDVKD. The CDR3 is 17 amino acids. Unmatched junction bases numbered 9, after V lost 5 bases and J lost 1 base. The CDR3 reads CATSGGAGGLSNQPQHF. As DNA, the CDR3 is TGTGCCACCAGTGGGGGGGCAGGGGGCCTCAGCAATCAGCCCCAGCATTTT.

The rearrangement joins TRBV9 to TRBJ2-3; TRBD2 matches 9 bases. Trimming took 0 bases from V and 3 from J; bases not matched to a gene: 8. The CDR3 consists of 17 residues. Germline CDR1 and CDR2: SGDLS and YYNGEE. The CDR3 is CASSVEVAGVGTDTQYF. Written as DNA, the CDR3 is TGTGCCAGCAGCGTAGAGGTAGCGGGAGTTGGTACAGATACGCAGTATTTT.

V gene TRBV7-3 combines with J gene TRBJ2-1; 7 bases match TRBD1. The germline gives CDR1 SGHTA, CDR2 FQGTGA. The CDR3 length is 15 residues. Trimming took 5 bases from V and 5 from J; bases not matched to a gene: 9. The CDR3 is CASSPQAGGNNEQFF. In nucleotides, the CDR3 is TGTGCCAGCAGCCCTCAGGCAGGGGGTAACAATGAGCAGTTCTTC.

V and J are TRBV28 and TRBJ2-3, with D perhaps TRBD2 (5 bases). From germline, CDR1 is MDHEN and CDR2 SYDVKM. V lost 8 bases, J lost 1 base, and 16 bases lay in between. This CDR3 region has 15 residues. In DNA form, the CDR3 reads TGTGCCAGCCTAGCCCCCCTGGACGGCACAGATACGCAGTATTTT. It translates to CASLAPLDGTDTQYF. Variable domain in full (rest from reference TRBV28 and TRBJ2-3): DVKVTQSSRYLVKRTGEKVFLECVQDMDHENMFWYRQDPGLGLRLIYFSYDVKMKEKGDIPEGYSVSREKKERFSLILESASTNQTSMYLCASLAPLDGTDTQYFGPGTRLTVL.

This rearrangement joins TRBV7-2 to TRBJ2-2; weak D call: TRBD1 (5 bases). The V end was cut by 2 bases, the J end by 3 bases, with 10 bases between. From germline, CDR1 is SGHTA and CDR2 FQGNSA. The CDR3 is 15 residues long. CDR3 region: CASSLRQIYTGELFF. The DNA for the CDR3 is TGTGCCAGCAGCTTAAGACAGATTTACACCGGGGAGCTGTTTTTT.

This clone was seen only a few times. The CDR3 reads CASRSGTSGSLAYNEQFF. The CDR3 nucleotides are TGTGCCAGCAGGTCCGGGACTAGCGGGAGTCTCGCCTACAATGAGCAGTTCTTC. The chain has TRBV28 and TRBJ2-1; 14 bases map to TRBD2. The CDR3 has 18 amino acids. V trimming: 6 bases; J trimming: 2 bases; junction bases outside the gene matches: 9. CDR1 and CDR2 (germline): MDHEN, SYDVKM.

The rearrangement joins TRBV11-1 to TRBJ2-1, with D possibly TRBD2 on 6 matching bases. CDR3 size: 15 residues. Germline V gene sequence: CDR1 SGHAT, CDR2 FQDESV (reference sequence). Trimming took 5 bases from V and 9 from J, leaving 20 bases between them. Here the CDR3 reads CASSSWTMQYGEQFF. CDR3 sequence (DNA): TGTGCCAGCAGCAGTTGGACTATGCAATACGGTGAGCAGTTCTTC.

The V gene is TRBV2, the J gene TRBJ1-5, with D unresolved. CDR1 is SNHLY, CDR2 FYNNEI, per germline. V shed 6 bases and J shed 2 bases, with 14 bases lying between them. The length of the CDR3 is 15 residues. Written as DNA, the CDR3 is TGTGCCAGCAGGATGGATATCGCGGGCAATCAGCCCCAGCATTTT. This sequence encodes CASRMDIAGNQPQHF.

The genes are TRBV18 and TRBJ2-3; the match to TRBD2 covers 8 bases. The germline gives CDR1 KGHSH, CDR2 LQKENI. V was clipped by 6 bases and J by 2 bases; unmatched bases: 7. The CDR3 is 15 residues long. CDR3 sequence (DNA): TGTGCCAGCTCGGTCCAGCGGGGGAACACAGATACGCAGTATTTT. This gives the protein CASSVQRGNTDTQYF.

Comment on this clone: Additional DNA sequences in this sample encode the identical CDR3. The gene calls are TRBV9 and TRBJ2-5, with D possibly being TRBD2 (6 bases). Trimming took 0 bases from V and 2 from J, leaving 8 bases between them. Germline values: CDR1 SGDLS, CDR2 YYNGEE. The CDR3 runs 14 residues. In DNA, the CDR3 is TGTGCCAGCAGCGTAGGGGGGGTACAAGAGACCCAGTACTTC. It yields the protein CASSVGGVQETQYF.

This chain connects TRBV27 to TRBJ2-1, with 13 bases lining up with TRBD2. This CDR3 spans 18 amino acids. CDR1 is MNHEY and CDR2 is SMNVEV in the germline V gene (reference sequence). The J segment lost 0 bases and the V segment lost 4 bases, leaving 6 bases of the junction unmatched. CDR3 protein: CASSSGLAGAVSYNEQFF. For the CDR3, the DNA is TGTGCCAGCAGTTCCGGACTAGCGGGGGCCGTCTCCTACAATGAGCAGTTCTTC.

CDR3: CASSPGTSERMEYF. The CDR3 DNA reads as TGTGCCAGCAGCCCCGGGACTAGCGAGAGAATGGAGTACTTC. The genes are TRBV7-2 and TRBJ2-7, with 10 positions matching TRBD2. The CDR3 length is 14 residues. Germline V CDR1 and CDR2: SGHTA, FQGNSA. V dropped 5 bases and J dropped 11; count of bases not matched to a gene: 12.

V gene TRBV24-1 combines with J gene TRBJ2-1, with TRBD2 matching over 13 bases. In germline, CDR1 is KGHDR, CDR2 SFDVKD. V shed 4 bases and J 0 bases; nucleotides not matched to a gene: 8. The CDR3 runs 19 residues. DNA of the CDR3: TGTGCCACCAGTGACCGGACCGGGACTAGCGGGAACTCCTACAATGAGCAGTTCTTC. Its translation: CATSDRTGTSGNSYNEQFF.